This T cell receptor (beta chain) was captured by sequencing in a study of blood T cells in healthy people across ages. V lost 2 bases and J lost 8, with 16 bases in between. CDR1 MGHRA and CDR2 YSYEKL come from the germline V gene. The CDR3 sequence is 15 residues long. Primed by a sample-barcoded 5' primer and a J-beta primer mix, a second PCR proceeded for about 7 to 12 cycles. TCRdb called the 5' RACE reads again in MiXCR, with one record for every CDR3 protein. The sample consists of 1.4 million or so distinct CDR3 sequences, approximately 39% of them appearing once. Input material: blood. This sequence originates from a woman under 30 in good health. The chain couples TRBV4-1 to TRBJ2-1; possibly TRBD1 or TRBD2 for D (6 bases each). CDR3 DNA: TGCGCCAGCAGCCAATCGTGGGGGGCCTCGGATGAGCAGTTCTTC. Amino acids: CASSQSWGASDEQFF.